The TCR beta chain described here comes from a study of blood T cell repertoires in COVID-19. Study information: The United States, Italy and Spain provided the acute and convalescent COVID-19 samples. From T cells, B-cell-depleted T cells, or PBMCs came the material, which was cDNA or gDNA.

The method was immunoSEQ multiplex PCR; TCRdb's version includes in-frame clones alone and lacks a portion of them. The sample lists under 200,000 clones; over 60% were seen once. The CDR3 sequence is 17 residues long. Per the germline V gene, CDR1 is MNHEY and CDR2 is SMNVEV (reference sequence). V dropped 5 bases and J dropped 7; count of bases not matched to a gene: 20. V and J are TRBV27 and TRBJ2-7, with TRBD2 matching 7 bases. Input material: peripheral blood. The TCR was taken from a man between 60 and 75 years old with acute or convalescent COVID-19. CDR3 loop: CASSPNAPGRGVSEQYF. In DNA, the CDR3 is TGTGCCAGCAGTCCCAATGCACCGGGACGGGGGGTCTCTGAGCAGTACTTC.